Each of the 22 T cell receptor beta chains below was sequenced from the same sample in a study of Graves' ophthalmopathy and Graves' hyperthyroidism. The TCR beta CDR3 regions underwent amplification from RNA transcripts. First-round RT-PCR employed HTBI primers, with a second-round multiplex PCR after it. TCRdb processed the multiplex PCR reads anew with MiXCR; each CDR3 protein has one entry. The sample holds around 660,000 distinct CDR3 sequences, about 40% seen once. The sequencing input was peripheral blood. The receptors were gathered from an adult man with Graves' ophthalmopathy.

This clonotype was recorded at least ten times. The chain recombines TRBV7-2 with TRBJ1-6, with TRBD1 identical over 7 bases. Unmatched junction bases numbered 2, after V lost 2 bases and J lost 1 base. Looked up from germline, CDR1 is SGHTA and CDR2 is FQGNSA. The CDR3 consists of 16 residues. CDR3 nucleotides: TGTGCCAGCAGCTTACAGGGGGAGTCCTATAATTCACCCCTCCACTTT. This translates into CASSLQGESYNSPLHF.

J is TRBJ1-2 and V is TRBV5-1; 11 bases align to TRBD1. Looked up from germline, CDR1 is SGHRS and CDR2 is YFSETQ. Trimming cost V 0 bases and J 8 bases; bases outside gene matches: 6. CDR3 length equals 15 residues. CDR3 in DNA: TGCGCCAGCAGCTTGGTAGGACAGGGGGCGTGGGGCTACACCTTC. The encoded protein is CASSLVGQGAWGYTF.

This clonotype was detected only a few times. V is TRBV7-9 and J is TRBJ1-3; D unresolved. Germline lookup yields CDR1 SEHNR and CDR2 FQNEAQ (reference sequence). The V and J ends lost 1 base and 1 base respectively, with 20 bases between them. The CDR3 is 19 residues long. The CDR3: CASSLGLRAGPVSGNTIYF. The CDR3 DNA sequence: TGTGCCAGCAGCTTAGGTCTTCGTGCAGGACCTGTATCTGGAAACACCATATATTTT.

The chain is built from TRBV6-5 and TRBJ2-5; the match to TRBD1 covers 9 bases. The CDR3 contains 16 residues. The germline gives CDR1 MNHEY, CDR2 SVGAGI. V trimming: 0 bases; J trimming: 5 bases; junction bases outside the gene matches: 7. CDR3 sequence reads: CASSYSGDRERETQYF. CDR3 DNA sequence: TGTGCCAGCAGTTACTCCGGGGACAGGGAGAGGGAGACCCAGTACTTC.

The sample holds a few counts of this clonotype. The genes are TRBV6-5 and TRBJ2-5; 9 bases are shared with TRBD2. This CDR3 spans 16 amino acids. Germline-derived CDR1 and CDR2 are MNHEY and SVGAGI. V dropped 6 bases and J dropped 5; count of bases not matched to a gene: 13. The CDR3 bases are TGTGCCAGCAGCAAGATTATAGCGGGAGCGGGTGAGACCCAGTACTTC. This codes for CASSKIIAGAGETQYF.

In this sample, this clonotype turned up once. The CDR3 end shows no conserved phenylalanine or tryptophan, and so a read error is likely. CDR3 nucleotides: TGCAGTGCTCCTACCCAGGTTGAGAACACTGAAGCTTTCCTT. Translating it yields CSAPTQVENTEAFL. V is TRBV20-1 and J is TRBJ1-1, with unresolved D. The CDR3 spans 14 residues. Per germline, CDR1 DFQATT and CDR2 SNEGSKA (reference sequence). The V and J ends lost 5 bases and 1 base respectively, with 14 bases between them.

This clonotype came up once. The chain joins TRBV29-1 to TRBJ2-5, with TRBD2 identical over 11 bases. The CDR3 sequence is 14 residues long. V was pared by 5 bases and J by 5 bases, with 7 bases of the junction left unmatched. The germline CDR1 and CDR2 sequences are SQVTM and ANQGSEA. The CDR3 here is CSVSETSGVETQYF. The CDR3 DNA follows: TGCAGCGTTAGTGAGACTAGCGGGGTGGAGACCCAGTACTTC.

The table lists this clonotype with many counts. The gene calls are TRBV10-3 and TRBJ1-6; the D is unclear. V lost 7 bases to trimming and J lost 0 bases, with 13 bases between them. Germline V gene lookup returns CDR1 ENHRY and CDR2 SYGVKD. The CDR3 is 16 residues long. CDR3 in DNA: TGTGCCATCAACACAACAGAGAGCTCCTATAATTCACCCCTCCACTTT. It translates to CAINTTESSYNSPLHF.

The V gene is TRBV10-3, the J gene TRBJ2-7; D remains ambiguous. Trimming removed 11 bases from V and 1 base from J, with 18 bases in between. The CDR3 has 14 residues. CDR1 and CDR2 (germline): ENHRY, SYGVKD. CDR3 protein: CAWSDLAASYEQYF. The CDR3, as DNA: TGTGCCTGGAGTGACTTGGCCGCTTCCTACGAGCAGTACTTC.

Note on this clonotype: A much larger clone differs from this one at a single base, so this may be a read error. This sequence joins TRBV7-9 and TRBJ1-4; TRBD1 matches at 9 bases. The length of the CDR3 is 16 residues. Germline V gives CDR1 SEHNR, CDR2 FQNEAQ (reference sequence). The CDR3 region is CAGSSRGQGTNEKLFF. Written as DNA, the CDR3 is TGTGCCGGCAGCTCCAGGGGACAGGGAACTAATGAAAAACTGTTTTTT.

The genes are TRBV19 and TRBJ1-1; D gene ambiguous. With 6 bases removed from V and 1 base from J, the gap between germline ends came to 9 bases. CDR1 and CDR2 (germline): LNHDA, SQIVND (reference sequence). There are 13 residues in the CDR3. The CDR3 DNA is TGTGCCAGTAGCCAACAAGCGAACACTGAAGCTTTCTTT. Its protein product is CASSQQANTEAFF. The complete variable domain, with remaining parts taken from reference TRBV19 and TRBJ1-1, reads DGGITQSPKYLFRKEGQNVTLSCEQNLNHDAMYWYRQDPGQGLRLIYYSQIVNDFQKGDIAEGYSVSREKKESFPLTVTSAQKNPTAFYLCASSQQANTEAFFGQGTRLTVV.

CDR3 nucleotides: TGTGCCAGCAGTTTAGACGGGACAGCTTATAGCAATCAGCCCCAGCATTTT. Translation: CASSLDGTAYSNQPQHF. The rearrangement uses TRBV12-3 or TRBV12-4 and TRBJ1-5, with TRBD1 matching 7 bases. The CDR3 has 17 residues. With V trimmed by 1 base and J by 0 bases, 6 bases remained unmatched.

The chain has TRBV6-2 or TRBV6-3 and TRBJ2-7; possible D gene TRBD1, 8 bases. V was cut by 6 bases and J by 2 bases, with 17 bases left in between. The CDR3 is 15 residues long. Germline V lookup: CDR1 MNHEY, CDR2 SVGEGT. The CDR3 DNA sequence: TGTGCCAGCAGAAACGGGGGGACAGGAACCTACGAGCAGTACTTC. Translating gives CASRNGGTGTYEQYF.

This clonotype occurred a few times. The chain links TRBV29-1 to TRBJ2-3; tentative D call: TRBD2 (5 bases). Germline V gene lookup returns CDR1 SQVTM and CDR2 ANQGSEA. The CDR3 spans 16 residues. With 5 bases removed from V and 3 bases from J, the gap between germline ends came to 21 bases. The CDR3 loop is CSVTSPGSARTDTQYF. The CDR3 DNA reads as TGCAGCGTTACCTCTCCGGGAAGCGCGAGGACAGATACGCAGTATTTT.

This clonotype was observed many times. The CDR3 nucleotides read TGTGCCAGCAGTGGACAGGGGCATGAGGCTGGAAACACCATATATTTT. As protein: CASSGQGHEAGNTIYF. The chain couples TRBV25-1 to TRBJ1-3; 8 bases align to TRBD1. The ends lost 4 bases at V and 2 bases at J; junction bases unmatched: 7. Looked up from germline, CDR1 is MGHDK and CDR2 is SYGVNS. CDR3 length: 16 amino acids.

This chain joins TRBV11-1 and TRBJ2-5; 8 positions agree with TRBD2. Germline V CDR1 and CDR2: SGHAT, FQDESV (reference sequence). V shed 6 bases and J 5 bases; nucleotides not matched to a gene: 11. This CDR3 has 15 residues. CDR3 DNA: TGTGCCAGCAGAGATCAAGCGGGAGCCGGGGAGACCCAGTACTTC. Translation gives CASRDQAGAGETQYF.

This clonotype was detected a few times. This CDR3 is CASSFFRSQPQHF. In DNA form, the CDR3 reads TGTGCCAGCAGCTTTTTCCGCAGCCAGCCCCAGCATTTT. The chain employs TRBV3-1 and TRBJ1-5, with no clear D. Germline V gene sequence: CDR1 LGHDT, CDR2 YNNKEL (reference sequence). The CDR3 loop spans 13 amino acids. The V end lost 5 bases, the J end lost 7 bases, and 12 bases lay between the germline ends.

This clonotype occurred many times. The chain uses TRBV7-6 and TRBJ2-5, with 7 bases identical to TRBD1. Germline V gives CDR1 SGHVS, CDR2 FNYEAQ. V gave up 3 bases and J gave up 0 bases; unmatched junction bases: 4. This CDR3 has 15 residues. The CDR3 region has the DNA TGTGCCAGCAGCTTGCCCGGGACAGACCAAGAGACCCAGTACTTC. Its protein is CASSLPGTDQETQYF.

Of note for this clonotype: This may stem from a read error, because a much larger clone lies one nucleotide away. V is TRBV25-1 and J is TRBJ2-5; 11 nucleotides agree with TRBD1. Germline V gene data show CDR1 as MGHDK and CDR2 as SYGVNS. This CDR3 is 15 amino acids long. The V segment lost 6 bases and the J segment 5 bases; nucleotides outside the gene matches: 8. The CDR3 region has the DNA TGTGCCAGCAGCTACGGACAGGGGGCCGGGGAGACCCAGTACTTC. Protein sequence: CASSYGQGAGETQYF.

The CDR3 here is CASSPGGGGKTPYEQYF. CDR3 DNA: TGTGCCAGCAGCCCGGGTGGCGGGGGGAAGACCCCCTACGAGCAGTACTTC. The gene calls are TRBV25-1 and TRBJ2-7, with 8 nucleotides matching TRBD2. Germline V CDR1 and CDR2: MGHDK, SYGVNS. The CDR3 length is 17 residues. The junction had 15 bases not matched to a gene; V was cut back by 6 bases and J by 2 bases.

This clonotype was seen repeatedly, ten times or more. The J gene is TRBJ1-4, the V gene TRBV7-9, with TRBD1 identical over 7 bases. Germline V gene lookup returns CDR1 SEHNR and CDR2 FQNEAQ (reference sequence). V gave up 5 bases and J gave up 7 bases; unmatched junction bases: 4. This CDR3 comprises 13 residues. CDR3 sequence reads: CASSQQGVEKLFF. The CDR3 nucleotides are TGTGCCAGCAGCCAGCAGGGGGTTGAAAAACTGTTTTTT.

This clonotype showed up many times. V usage is TRBV10-3 and J usage is TRBJ1-4, with D possibly matching TRBD1 (5 bases). V shed 6 bases and J shed 6 bases, with 14 bases lying between them. CDR1 and CDR2 (germline): ENHRY, SYGVKD. This CDR3 is built from 14 residues. Written as DNA, the CDR3 is TGTGCCATCAGCGACAACGCAGGGTATGAAAAACTGTTTTTT. This codes for CAISDNAGYEKLFF.